The 30 T cell receptor beta chains in this list originate from one sample, sequenced in a study of T cell repertoires in cytomegalovirus infection. TCRdb called the reads again in MiXCR, with one record for every CDR3 protein. The data contain about 300,000 distinct CDR3 sequences, approximately 8.9% of them seen just once; the ten biggest clones take up around 2.6%. Sequencing input: PBMCs. The receptor source for this set is a human donor in good health (CMV status not recorded). Some clones in this sample may be carry-over from other donors' samples.

This clonotype was picked up many times. This rearrangement joins TRBV6-2 or TRBV6-3 to TRBJ1-1; D might be TRBD1 (5 bases). Germline values: CDR1 MNHEY, CDR2 SVGEGT. This CDR3 is 14 amino acids long. Deletions cut 5 bases from V and 0 bases from J, with 10 bases between. The CDR3 nucleotides are TGTGCCAGCAGTACGCGACAGATGAACACTGAAGCTTTCTTT. Translating it yields CASSTRQMNTEAFF.

This clonotype appeared many times. V and J are TRBV6-1 and TRBJ2-3; the D gene is possibly TRBD2 (6 bases). V was shortened by 7 bases and J by 0 bases, with 17 bases between the two germline ends. The CDR3 consists of 16 residues. The germline V gene encodes CDR1 MNHNS and CDR2 SASEGT. In DNA, the CDR3 is TGTGCCAGCACCCGCGGGGAAGTTTCTAGCACAGATACGCAGTATTTT. Translation gives CASTRGEVSSTDTQYF.

This clonotype appeared many times. The V gene is TRBV6-2 or TRBV6-3, the J gene TRBJ2-5, with 8 positions matching TRBD2. The germline V gene encodes CDR1 MNHEY and CDR2 SVGEGT. The CDR3 extends over 16 amino acids. J lost 1 base, V lost 7 bases, and 11 bases had no gene match. The DNA for the CDR3 is TGTGCCAGCACTTCGGGGGGCGGGGGGCTCCAAGAGACCCAGTACTTC. Protein: CASTSGGGGLQETQYF.

This clonotype occurred many times. The rearrangement links TRBV5-4 to TRBJ2-2; D is possibly TRBD1 (6 bases). Looked up from germline, CDR1 is SGHNT and CDR2 is YYREEE (reference sequence). The CDR3 length is 15 residues. V lost 2 bases, J lost 7 bases, and 15 bases lay in between. CDR3 region: CASSFDQGQGGELFF. The CDR3 region has the DNA TGTGCCAGCAGCTTCGACCAGGGGCAGGGCGGGGAGCTGTTTTTT.

This clonotype was observed many times. The chain joins TRBV5-4 to TRBJ2-6; 7 bases are shared with TRBD2. V was pared by 1 base and J by 2 bases, with 6 bases of the junction left unmatched. CDR1 and CDR2 from the germline V gene are SGHNT and YYREEE (reference sequence). CDR3 length: 17 amino acids. This chain's CDR3 is CASSLKREDPGANVLTF. Here the CDR3 DNA reads TGTGCCAGCAGCTTGAAACGGGAGGATCCTGGGGCCAACGTCCTGACTTTC.

This clonotype was recorded at least ten times. The chain employs TRBV6-1 and TRBJ2-2; 11 nucleotides line up with TRBD1. The V and J ends lost 8 bases and 6 bases, in that order; junction bases with no gene match: 2. The germline CDR1 and CDR2 sequences are MNHNS and SASEGT. The CDR3 has 13 amino acids. The CDR3 sequence: CASQDRGPGELFF. For the CDR3, the DNA is TGTGCCAGCCAGGACAGGGGGCCCGGGGAGCTGTTTTTT.

The chain links TRBV29-1 to TRBJ2-7; TRBD1 matches at 9 bases. Per germline, CDR1 SQVTM and CDR2 ANQGSEA. The junction had 5 bases not matched to a gene; V was cut back by 8 bases and J by 6 bases. This CDR3 has 11 amino acids. The CDR3 nucleotides read TGCAGCTCTCGGACAGGGGCCGAGCAGTACTTC. Its translation: CSSRTGAEQYF.

J is TRBJ1-2 and V is TRBV20-1; no reliable D call. V lost 5 bases to trimming and J lost 2 bases, with 15 bases between them. CDR3 length: 14 amino acids. CDR1 DFQATT and CDR2 SNEGSKA come from the germline V gene (reference sequence). The CDR3 DNA follows: TGCAGTGCTCATCAGGCAGGATACAACTATGGCTACACCTTC. Translated, it gives CSAHQAGYNYGYTF.

This clonotype was seen a few times. This chain uses TRBV3-1 with TRBJ2-2, with D possibly being TRBD2 (6 bases). V lost 1 base to trimming and J lost 15 bases, with 12 bases between them. This CDR3 contains 12 residues. The germline V gene encodes CDR1 LGHDT and CDR2 YNNKEL (reference sequence). The chain's CDR3 is CASSQGGGAVFF. In DNA form, the CDR3 reads TGTGCCAGCAGCCAAGGTGGCGGGGCGGTGTTTTTT.

This clonotype showed up just a few times. The rearrangement joins TRBV14 to TRBJ1-1; D is undetermined. The CDR3 is 15 amino acids. Trimming removed 4 bases at V and 3 bases at J, with 15 bases between. Germline CDR1 and CDR2: SGHDN and FVKESK. The CDR3 nucleotides are TGTGCCAGCAGCCTCCCAATCCCCTGGTACACTGAAGCTTTCTTT. Translated, it gives CASSLPIPWYTEAFF.

This clonotype was picked up many times. Relative to the germline gene, one junction end is altered; a read error may explain this. This chain links TRBV28 with TRBJ1-1; D is ambiguous. Germline CDR1 reads MDHEN; CDR2 reads SYDVKM. The CDR3 spans 14 residues. Written as DNA, the CDR3 is TGTGCCAGCAGTAATAATCCAGGTAACACTGAGGCTTTCTTT. Translated: CASSNNPGNTEAFF. Using reference TRBV28 and TRBJ1-1 for the parts outside the CDR3, the full variable domain is DVKVTQSSRYLVKRTGEKVFLECVQDMDHENMFWYRQDPGLGLRLIYFSYDVKMKEKGDIPEGYSVSREKKERFSLILESASTNQTSMYLCASSNNPGNTEAFFGQGTRLTVV.

Ten or more counts support this clonotype. The gene calls are TRBV7-9 and TRBJ2-5, with TRBD2 identical over 8 bases. CDR1 and CDR2 from the germline V gene are SEHNR and FQNEAQ (reference sequence). V gave up 1 base and J gave up 3 bases; unmatched junction bases: 1. This CDR3 contains 14 residues. CDR3 sequence: CASSLVAGKETQYF. For the CDR3, the DNA is TGTGCCAGCAGCTTAGTAGCGGGAAAAGAGACCCAGTACTTC.

Comments on this clonotype: A clone one base away is much larger, so this may be a read error. The gene calls are TRBV5-4 and TRBJ2-3; TRBD1 agrees at 7 bases. Germline assignment: CDR1 SGHNT and CDR2 YYREEE (reference sequence). The CDR3 spans 16 residues. The CDR3 DNA sequence: TGTGCCAGCAGCCCTTACAGGGGAGCGGTGGCAGAAACGCAGTATTTT. Translated: CASSPYRGAVAETQYF.

This clonotype was observed many times. The chain uses TRBV5-1 and TRBJ2-5; D may be TRBD1 (6 bases). The CDR3 sequence is 15 residues long. Trimming removed 2 bases at V and 4 bases at J, with 15 bases between. The germline CDR1 and CDR2 sequences are SGHRS and YFSETQ. The DNA for the CDR3 is TGCGCCAGCAGCTTAGGACAGACCCACCCAGAGACCCAGTACTTC. The encoded protein is CASSLGQTHPETQYF.

This clonotype occurred a few times. At one end the junction does not follow the germline gene, possibly because of a read error. The CDR3 DNA follows: TGTGCTAGCAGCTTAATGGCTAGCGGGGGACGGAACACCGGGGAGCTGTTTTTT. Protein: CASSLMASGGRNTGELFF. The chain links TRBV7-7 to TRBJ2-2; 10 bases line up with TRBD2. The CDR3 runs 18 residues. Germline assignment: CDR1 SSHAT and CDR2 FNYEAQ (reference sequence).

The sample holds many counts of this clonotype. This sequence joins TRBV7-2 and TRBJ1-1, with TRBD1 matching over 7 bases. The CDR3 extends over 15 amino acids. Losses at the gene ends were 4 bases for V and 1 base for J; bases not matched to a gene: 6. Germline CDR1 SGHTA, CDR2 FQGNSA. Written as DNA, the CDR3 is TGTGCCAGCAGCTACCAGGGACAGCAGAACACTGAAGCTTTCTTT. Protein sequence: CASSYQGQQNTEAFF.

This clonotype has at least ten counts. The chain employs TRBV6-1 and TRBJ2-1; 8 bases fit TRBD1. Germline lookup yields CDR1 MNHNS and CDR2 SASEGT. V trimming: 2 bases; J trimming: 0 bases; junction bases outside the gene matches: 6. There are 17 residues in the CDR3. CDR3 residues: CASSEQGAVSSYNEQFF. CDR3 nucleotide sequence: TGTGCCAGCAGTGAACAGGGGGCCGTGAGCTCCTACAATGAGCAGTTCTTC.

The table lists this clonotype with many counts. The chain employs TRBV7-9 and TRBJ1-6, with TRBD1 matching 8 bases. CDR1 and CDR2 from the germline V gene are SEHNR and FQNEAQ (reference sequence). The CDR3 is 15 residues long. V gave up 4 bases and J gave up 14 bases; unmatched junction bases: 13. CDR3 bases: TGTGCCAGCAGCTCATCAGGGGGCCCCGTAGCGGCCCTCCACTTT. Translation gives CASSSSGGPVAALHF.

This clonotype was observed at least ten times. The genes are TRBV12-3 or TRBV12-4 and TRBJ2-6, with D uncertain. V was trimmed by 4 bases and J by 0 bases, leaving 13 bases between them. This CDR3 is 17 amino acids long. In DNA, the CDR3 is TGTGCCAGCAGTTCACCAGGTCCAAGCTCTGGGGCCAACGTCCTGACTTTC. It is translated as CASSSPGPSSGANVLTF.

This clonotype was observed many times. The chain has TRBV7-9 and TRBJ1-3; D call uncertain. V lost 5 bases, J lost 7 bases, and 15 bases lay in between. This CDR3 is 14 amino acids long. CDR1 SEHNR and CDR2 FQNEAQ come from the germline V gene (reference sequence). The CDR3 region is CASSPDSHRNTIYF. In DNA, the CDR3 is TGTGCCAGCAGCCCGGACTCCCATCGGAACACCATATATTTT.

V gene TRBV28 combines with J gene TRBJ1-2, with D possibly being TRBD1 (6 bases). The CDR3 is made up of 13 amino acids. The V end was cut by 6 bases, the J end by 8 bases, with 16 bases between. CDR1 is MDHEN and CDR2 is SYDVKM in the germline V gene. DNA for the CDR3: TGTGCCAGCAGCCTTGGGGGGCTGAAAGGCTACACCTTC. Its protein is CASSLGGLKGYTF.

In its sample, this clonotype was seen many times. The chain recombines TRBV7-2 with TRBJ1-2; a possible D gene is TRBD1 (5 bases). This CDR3 region has 14 residues. Germline V gives CDR1 SGHTA, CDR2 FQGNSA. The V and J ends lost 3 bases and 2 bases respectively, with 10 bases between them. This chain's CDR3 is CASSFSGRNYGYTF. For the CDR3, the DNA is TGTGCCAGCAGCTTCTCGGGACGGAACTATGGCTACACCTTC.

This clonotype was observed many times. The V gene is TRBV12-3 or TRBV12-4, the J gene TRBJ2-2; TRBD2 might be the D (6 bases). Trimming took 6 bases from V and 2 from J, leaving 16 bases between them. The CDR3 consists of 16 residues. CDR3 amino acids: CASSRGRRENTGELFF. The CDR3 DNA reads TGTGCCAGCAGCCGTGGCCGGAGGGAAAACACCGGGGAGCTGTTTTTT.

This clonotype was counted at least ten times. The rearrangement links TRBV6-5 to TRBJ1-2; D might be TRBD1 (6 bases). Looked up from germline, CDR1 is MNHEY and CDR2 is SVGAGI. Trimming stripped 5 bases from V and 3 bases from J, with 16 bases between. This CDR3 spans 15 amino acids. The CDR3 reads CASSKAEGGDYGYTF. The CDR3 nucleotides are TGTGCCAGCAGTAAGGCCGAAGGGGGGGACTATGGCTACACCTTC.

This clonotype has at least ten counts. The V gene is TRBV27, the J gene TRBJ2-5; possible D gene TRBD1, 6 bases. V dropped 6 bases and J dropped 9 bases, with 23 bases sitting between them. Germline CDR1 is MNHEY and CDR2 is SMNVEV (reference sequence). This CDR3 has 15 residues. In nucleotides, the CDR3 is TGTGCCAGCAGACCTACCGGGACACCTCCCGGGGCCCAGTACTTC. Translated, it gives CASRPTGTPPGAQYF.

This clonotype has ten or more counts. The genes are TRBV6-2 or TRBV6-3 and TRBJ2-1; 11 bases match TRBD2. This CDR3 region has 15 residues. V lost 6 bases and J lost 6; bases outside the gene matches: 7. Germline CDR1 and CDR2: MNHEY and SVGEGT. The CDR3 protein is CASRDSGGAGNEQFF. DNA of the CDR3: TGTGCCAGCAGGGATAGCGGGGGGGCGGGCAATGAGCAGTTCTTC.

Many counts were recorded for this clonotype. This chain links TRBV7-2 with TRBJ2-7; D is uncertain. The CDR3 consists of 14 residues. Germline loops: CDR1 SGHTA, CDR2 FQGNSA. V lost 0 bases and J 2 bases, leaving 8 bases between the germline ends. As DNA, the CDR3 is TGTGCCAGCAGCTTAGCCCGGGTTGCCTACGAGCAGTACTTC. Translating it yields CASSLARVAYEQYF.

This clonotype was seen at least ten times. The rearrangement uses TRBV14 and TRBJ2-3, with TRBD2 matching 8 bases. Trimming removed 0 bases from V and 2 bases from J; junction bases left unmatched: 4. The CDR3 contains 16 residues. Looked up from germline, CDR1 is SGHDN and CDR2 is FVKESK. The CDR3 sequence: CASSQEQRGLTDTQYF. The CDR3 nucleotides read TGTGCCAGCAGCCAAGAACAGCGGGGGCTCACAGATACGCAGTATTTT.

The sample holds many counts of this clonotype. V usage is TRBV20-1 and J usage is TRBJ2-2; 11 bases match TRBD2. The CDR3 totals 16 residues. V dropped 1 base and J dropped 3; count of bases not matched to a gene: 4. CDR1 and CDR2 from the germline V gene are DFQATT and SNEGSKA (reference sequence). CDR3 loop: CSARVAGGMDTGELFF. As DNA, the CDR3 is TGCAGTGCTAGAGTAGCGGGGGGGATGGACACCGGGGAGCTGTTTTTT.

The chain is built from TRBV6-2 or TRBV6-3 and TRBJ2-7; 7 bases are shared with TRBD1. Germline assignment: CDR1 MNHEY and CDR2 SVGEGT. J lost 1 base, V lost 3 bases, and 9 bases had no gene match. This CDR3 has 16 residues. The CDR3 spells CASSYQRQGLSYEQYV. As DNA, the CDR3 is TGTGCCAGCAGTTATCAACGACAGGGTCTTTCCTACGAGCAGTACGTC.